Below, one TCR beta chain is given with its context. The record originates from a study of T cell responses to AZD1222 COVID-19 vaccine. Method: immunoSEQ multiplex PCR; TCRdb's copy keeps in-frame clones and lacks some. The sample includes 95,000 to 150,000 clones, 92% of them seen just once. This sample comprised peripheral blood, obtained 28 days after the second AZD1222 dose. The source is an adult who received the AZD1222 COVID-19 vaccine.

The CDR3 region is CATWVGADNSPLHF. In DNA form, the CDR3 reads TGTGCCACTTGGGTGGGGGCTGATAATTCACCCCTCCACTTT. The chain uses TRBV2 and TRBJ1-6; possible D gene TRBD1, 6 bases. This CDR3 comprises 14 residues. With 10 bases removed from V and 5 bases from J, the gap between germline ends came to 15 bases. Germline V gives CDR1 SNHLY, CDR2 FYNNEI. Based on the CDR3 plus reference TRBV2 and TRBJ1-6, the full variable domain is EPEVTQTPSHQVTQMGQEVILRCVPISNHLYFYWYRQILGQKVEFLVSFYNNEISEKSEIFDDQFSVERPDGSNFTLKIRSTKLEDSAMYFCATWVGADNSPLHFGNGTRLTVT.